This T cell receptor (beta chain) was retrieved from a study of Ad26.COV2.S vaccination and SARS-CoV-2 variants (dated by TCRdb to the early 2020s). As for the study more broadly: Vaccine-arm donors came from COV1001, a multicentre, randomized, double-blind, placebo-controlled phase I-IIa trial of Ad26.COV2.S in healthy adults. The TCR-sequenced set comprised roughly 30 samples: about 19 Ad26.COV2.S vaccine recipients, 5 placebo recipients and 8 SARS-CoV-2 convalescent individuals. TCRbeta repertoire sequencing served as the tool for gauging how specific and how broad the SARS-CoV-2-reactive T cell receptors were following Ad26.COV2.S vaccination. Ad26.COV2.S was administered intramuscularly at 5 x 10^10 or 1 x 10^11 viral particles, either as a single shot or as two shots given 56 days apart. Participants in the trial were split at random into five groups of five each, receiving low-dose or high-dose Ad26.COV2.S once or twice, or else placebo on both occasions. Investigators remained blinded to trial group allocation during experiments and outcome assessment. Here is what the overall study found, with its caveats: After vaccination, spike-specific CD8+ and CD4+ T cell responses were reported to show substantial breadth. It was noted by the authors that total T cell responses may have been underestimated by the TCR breadth and depth analyses. Ad26.COV2.S recipients had higher spike-specific TCR breadth than placebo recipients (P = 0.0014). Comparing responses between vaccine doses or regimens was not something the study was powered to do. Vaccine and placebo recipients had similar non-spike TCR breadth, a finding consistent with the vaccine containing only spike.

Note on this clone: This receptor's antigen is unknown. No much larger clone exists at a distance of one base, and base qualities are not known.

The immunoSEQ Assay was the method used to sequence TCRbeta CDR3 regions. After extraction, genomic DNA underwent amplification by bias-controlled multiplex PCR, followed by high-throughput sequencing. Concerning the study's data processing: To quantify the absolute abundance of every unique TCRbeta CDR3 region, sequences were collapsed and filtered. T cell fraction was estimated by normalization of TCRbeta template counts to usable DNA, with usable DNA being measured through amplification of reference genes present in all nucleated cells. Repertoire TCRs were annotated as SARS-CoV-2-specific when V gene, CDR3 amino acid sequence and J gene were exactly matched to a known reactive TCR set. The reference SARS-CoV-2 TCR set was obtained from MIRA and was filtered for enrichment in COVID-19-positive ImmuneCODE repertoires, whereby public or cross-reactive TCRs were removed. Based on the MIRA antigens, annotated TCRs were further analysed at the level of specific ORF or position within ORF. Breadth was defined as annotated unique rearrangements over total unique productive rearrangements; depth was the summed frequency of those rearrangements. Two-sided Wilcoxon rank-sum tests were used to compare TCR breadth between groups. TCRdb's version of the immuneACCESS table is confined to in-frame rearrangements and falls short of the full clone set. An unresolved V gene accounts for under half of the shortfall where checked; the remainder is of unknown origin. That table supplies the V and J calls and clone size; D and trimming were determined from the DNA. A total of about 440,000 clones appear in this sample, approximately 88% of them only once. The ten largest clones capture about 13% of the sample.

V ends up 5 bases short and J 13 bases short, with an unmatched junction base count of 12. Spanning cysteine to phenylalanine, the CDR3 consists of 13 amino acids. CDR3 DNA is the only sequence kept; it has 39 bases, read in frame from the first base. Based on the germline V gene, the CDR1 and CDR2 sequences are SGHAT and FQNNGV. The label giving this sample's treatment or condition can be read as: 19 received Ad26.COV2.S at low or high dose, single or two shots; five or six received placebo; per-sample allocation not given. For vaccine and placebo recipients, the sequenced repertoires came from samples collected on day 63 after the first injection. In Cohort 1b, some 25 adults aged 18-55 years were enrolled at a single site in Boston, USA, between 29 July and 7 August 2020. Ad26.COV2.S was a replication-incompetent adenovirus type 26 vector expressing a prefusion-stabilized SARS-CoV-2 spike protein from the original Wuhan strain.

Here the chain combines TRBV11-2 and TRBJ2-3; TRBD2 aligns with 7 central bases. This sequence was found in a person aged 18-60 years who received the Ad26.COV2.S COVID-19 vaccine or a placebo. This specimen was peripheral blood, taken in a trial of Ad26.COV2.S vaccine versus placebo. The DNA sequence is TGTGCCAGCAGCGTGGGGGAAGGACTAGTTAAGTATTTT. Its protein product is CASSVGEGLVKYF.